This TCR beta chain stems from a study of T-cell reconstitution after alpha-beta-depleted transplantation in children. CDR3 length: 17 amino acids. Germline lookup yields CDR1 KGHDR and CDR2 SFDVKD. The V and J ends lost 0 bases and 0 bases respectively, with 11 bases between them. Construction of the TCRbeta library involved unique molecular identifiers. From the PCR reads, TCRdb called clonotypes with MiXCR, one entry per CDR3 protein. In the table there are roughly 490,000 distinct CDR3 sequences, roughly 11% of which are singletons. Findings of the study overall: For some patients, TCRbeta diversity was high at day 60 because of recipient T cells and thymic progenitors that survived. About two months after transplant, alpha-beta T cells reportedly came from several hundred expanded graft clones. Among T cells one year after transplant, newly produced cells accounted for most counts and diversity.

About this clonotype: Its antigen is unknown.

This material consisted of PBMCs, mostly from graft donor cells, taken 180 days after TCRalphabeta/CD19-depleted stem cell transplant. V usage is TRBV24-1 and J usage is TRBJ1-5; possible D gene TRBD1, 6 bases. This clonotype originated in a female patient aged 2-10 years who had a stem cell transplant for aplastic anemia, so the T cells may come from the graft donor. The DNA of the CDR3 is TGTGCCACCAGTGATTTGCTCGGGGGCGTTAGCAATCAGCCCCAGCATTTT. Translating gives CATSDLLGGVSNQPQHF.